This passage covers 23 T cell receptor beta chains from one sample sequenced in a study of T cell responses to AZD1222 COVID-19 vaccine. The assay was immunoSEQ multiplex PCR, and TCRdb's table has in-frame clones only and misses some. Of tens of thousands of clones listed, approximately 89% were seen once; the top ten hold around 21%. Source: peripheral blood, taken on day 0 of AZD1222 vaccination. The receptor set was obtained from an adult in good health.

The CDR3 DNA reads TGTGCCAGCAGCTTGGACGGGGGGCCGAACACTGAAGCTTTCTTT. Protein product: CASSLDGGPNTEAFF. This chain joins TRBV5-4 and TRBJ1-1; the D gene is possibly TRBD1 (6 bases). The CDR3 spans 15 residues. Trimming pared 0 bases from V and 1 base from J, leaving 10 bases between. Germline lookup yields CDR1 SGHNT and CDR2 YYREEE (reference sequence).

This clone was picked up a small number of times. The CDR3 sequence: CASSQDFTGEGYTF. The CDR3 nucleotides read TGCGCCAGCAGCCAAGACTTCACAGGGGAGGGCTACACCTTC. The V gene is TRBV4-3, the J gene TRBJ1-2; 7 bases are shared with TRBD1. Looked up from germline, CDR1 is LGHNA and CDR2 is YSLEER. Germline trimming cut 0 bases from V and 8 bases from J; bases unmatched to any gene: 6. The CDR3 covers 14 residues.

The chain carries TRBV24-1 and TRBJ2-5; TRBD1 aligns across 11 bases. This CDR3 spans 15 amino acids. Germline V lookup: CDR1 KGHDR, CDR2 SFDVKD. V lost 4 bases to trimming and J lost 4 bases; unmatched junction nucleotides: 4. The CDR3 DNA is TGTGCCACCAGTGAAGATGGGACAGGGGGAGAGACCCAGTACTTC. Protein product: CATSEDGTGGETQYF.

The chain couples TRBV6-5 to TRBJ2-5; maybe TRBD1 (6 bases). The germline gives CDR1 MNHEY, CDR2 SVGAGI. The CDR3 loop spans 13 amino acids. V was clipped by 0 bases and J by 4 bases, with 6 bases between them. CDR3 sequence: CASSYSRGETQYF. CDR3 nucleotides: TGTGCCAGCAGTTACTCCAGGGGAGAGACCCAGTACTTC.

The chain combines TRBV4-2 with TRBJ2-7, with D unresolved. V lost 3 bases to trimming and J lost 3 bases, with 12 bases between them. Germline CDR1 reads LGHNA; CDR2 reads YNFKEQ. CDR3 length: 14 residues. The CDR3 loop is CASSQGQEYYEQYF. CDR3 coding DNA: TGTGCCAGCAGCCAGGGCCAGGAGTACTACGAGCAGTACTTC.

The chain couples TRBV9 to TRBJ2-3; 8 nucleotides match TRBD2. J gave up 2 bases and V 0 bases, and 5 bases lay outside the gene matches. In germline, CDR1 is SGDLS, CDR2 YYNGEE. The CDR3 length is 16 residues. The CDR3 region is CASSVAAGDTTDTQYF. The CDR3, as DNA: TGTGCCAGCAGCGTAGCAGCGGGGGATACCACAGATACGCAGTATTTT.

As DNA, the CDR3 is TGTGCCAGCAGCTTAGCGGCCAGCGGGGGCCCCCAAGAGACCCAGTACTTC. It specifies CASSLAASGGPQETQYF. The chain carries TRBV7-9 and TRBJ2-5, with TRBD2 matching over 8 bases. J lost 1 base, V lost 0 bases, and 7 bases had no gene match. CDR3 size: 17 residues. Per germline, CDR1 SEHNR and CDR2 FQNEAQ (reference sequence). The variable domain in full, with the rest retrieved from reference TRBV7-9 and TRBJ2-5, is DTGVSQNPRHKITKRGQNVTFRCDPISEHNRLYWYRQTLGQGPEFLTYFQNEAQLEKSRLLSDRFSAERPKGSFSTLEIQRTEQGDSAMYLCASSLAASGGPQETQYFGPGTRLLVL.

The chain has TRBV28 and TRBJ1-6, with no clear D. Germline loops: CDR1 MDHEN, CDR2 SYDVKM. Between the trimmed V and J ends, which lost 4 bases and 1 base, there was a span of 5 bases. The CDR3 loop spans 14 amino acids. CDR3 sequence reads: CASSSKSYNSPLHF. CDR3 nucleotide sequence: TGTGCCAGCAGTTCAAAATCCTATAATTCACCCCTCCACTTT.

V gene TRBV25-1 combines with J gene TRBJ2-7; D remains unclear. Germline CDR1 MGHDK, CDR2 SYGVNS. The CDR3 is 13 amino acids. V shed 2 bases and J shed 9 bases, with 14 bases lying between them. CDR3 in DNA: TGTGCCAGCAGTGAAAGTTGGCCCCCGGCGCAGTACTTC. It translates to CASSESWPPAQYF.

The chain uses TRBV7-3 and TRBJ2-3; TRBD2 aligns across 12 bases. The J segment lost 2 bases and the V segment lost 5 bases, leaving 8 bases of the junction unmatched. CDR3 size: 17 residues. Germline V gives CDR1 SGHTA, CDR2 FQGTGA. The CDR3 nucleotides read TGTGCCAGCAGCGCTGGTCTAGCGGGGGGGACCACAGATACGCAGTATTTT. It is translated as CASSAGLAGGTTDTQYF.

The chain employs TRBV4-1 and TRBJ1-1, with D unclear. The CDR3 sequence is 14 residues long. Trimming pared 5 bases from V and 1 base from J, leaving 11 bases between. CDR1 is MGHRA, CDR2 YSYEKL, per germline. The CDR3 spells CASSAHLGNTEAFF. CDR3 nucleotide sequence: TGCGCCAGCAGCGCACATCTAGGGAACACTGAAGCTTTCTTT.

The chain is built from TRBV10-3 and TRBJ2-7, with 14 bases aligning to TRBD2. V shed 10 bases and J 6 bases; nucleotides not matched to a gene: 5. There are 13 residues in the CDR3. The V gene's germline CDR1 is ENHRY and CDR2 SYGVKD. The CDR3, as DNA: TGTGCCACCCGGACTAGCGGGAGGCCCGAGCAGTACTTC. Translating gives CATRTSGRPEQYF.

The chain has TRBV23-1 and TRBJ2-7; D assignment may be TRBD1 or TRBD2 (5 bases each). TRBV23-1 is an open reading frame whose function is uncertain. Deletions cut 7 bases from V and 3 bases from J, with 19 bases between. The CDR3 runs to 15 residues. CDR3 DNA: TGCGCCAGCACCTTTAAAGAGGGGAGAGACTACGAGCAGTACTTC. Its translation is CASTFKEGRDYEQYF.

This rearrangement joins TRBV4-2 to TRBJ2-1, with D possibly being TRBD1 or TRBD2 (5 bases each). This CDR3 has 17 residues. Germline V CDR1 and CDR2: LGHNA, YNFKEQ. V gave up 3 bases and J gave up 8 bases, with 23 bases separating them. The CDR3 loop reads CASSHPSGTPGSDEQFF. The CDR3 nucleotides read TGTGCCAGCAGCCACCCCTCGGGGACCCCCGGATCGGATGAGCAGTTCTTC.

The gene calls are TRBV12-3 or TRBV12-4 and TRBJ2-5, with 7 positions matching TRBD1. With V trimmed by 3 bases and J by 4 bases, 2 bases remained unmatched. This CDR3 contains 13 residues. The CDR3 here is CASSFNRGETQYF. The CDR3, as DNA: TGTGCCAGCAGTTTTAACAGGGGAGAGACCCAGTACTTC.

This chain links TRBV2 with TRBJ2-7; 10 bases are shared with TRBD1. The germline CDR1 and CDR2 sequences are SNHLY and FYNNEI. This CDR3 is 14 amino acids long. V lost 7 bases and J lost 2; bases outside the gene matches: 5. For the CDR3, the DNA is TGTGCCAGCACCGACAGGGGGCCAACCTACGAGCAGTACTTC. The encoded protein is CASTDRGPTYEQYF. The complete variable domain, with remaining parts taken from reference TRBV2 and TRBJ2-7, reads EPEVTQTPSHQVTQMGQEVILRCVPISNHLYFYWYRQILGQKVEFLVSFYNNEISEKSEIFDDQFSVERPDGSNFTLKIRSTKLEDSAMYFCASTDRGPTYEQYFGPGTRLTVT.

The rearrangement links TRBV6-6 to TRBJ1-4; no clear D gene. The length of the CDR3 is 16 residues. Trimming removed 5 bases from V and 2 bases from J, with 15 bases in between. Per germline, CDR1 MNHNY and CDR2 SVGAGI (reference sequence). The DNA for the CDR3 is TGTGCCAGCAGTCCACAGACGCAACTTACTAATGAAAAACTGTTTTTT. Translation: CASSPQTQLTNEKLFF.

This clone showed up just once. This chain connects TRBV12-3 or TRBV12-4 to TRBJ2-5; tentatively, D is TRBD1 or TRBD2 (5 bases each). This CDR3 has 13 residues. V dropped 6 bases and J dropped 2 bases, with 10 bases sitting between them. This chain's CDR3 is CASRGRQQETQYF. CDR3 bases: TGTGCCAGCAGGGGACGGCAGCAAGAGACCCAGTACTTC.

This chain links TRBV5-6 with TRBJ1-2; the match to TRBD1 covers 10 bases. CDR3 length: 16 residues. Germline V CDR1 and CDR2: SGHDT, YYEEEE. Unmatched junction bases numbered 12, after V lost 4 bases and J lost 6 bases. The DNA of the CDR3 is TGTGCCAGCAGCCCGGAGGACGACAGGGGGCGGAATGGCTACACCTTC. Its translation is CASSPEDDRGRNGYTF.

The rearrangement joins TRBV3-1 (or the pseudogene TRBV3-2) to TRBJ2-2; 12 nucleotides line up with TRBD1. The CDR3 length is 16 residues. V was clipped by 5 bases and J by 7 bases; unmatched bases: 8. CDR1 is LGHDT, CDR2 YNNKEL, per germline (reference sequence). The CDR3 loop is CASSSGTGGIYGELFF. CDR3 in DNA: TGTGCCAGCAGCTCTGGGACAGGGGGCATATACGGGGAGCTGTTTTTT.

The V gene is TRBV6-5, the J gene TRBJ1-2, with unresolved D. The germline CDR1 and CDR2 sequences are MNHEY and SVGAGI. There are 13 residues in the CDR3. Trimming removed 5 bases from V and 3 bases from J, with 10 bases in between. CDR3 loop: CASSPTTDYGYTF. In nucleotides, the CDR3 is TGTGCCAGCAGTCCAACGACGGACTATGGCTACACCTTC.

The V and J genes are TRBV28 and TRBJ1-2; 7 bases agree with TRBD1. V lost 2 bases, J lost 3 bases, and 0 bases stayed unmatched. Germline CDR1 is MDHEN and CDR2 is SYDVKM. The CDR3 runs 13 residues. The CDR3 region is CASSLTGDYGYTF. CDR3 coding DNA: TGTGCCAGCAGTTTAACAGGGGACTATGGCTACACCTTC.

This chain joins TRBV2 and TRBJ2-7, with D possibly matching TRBD1 (5 bases). Germline loops: CDR1 SNHLY, CDR2 FYNNEI. The CDR3 has 13 residues. The V gene lost 4 bases and the J gene lost 5 bases, with 12 bases spanning the gap. CDR3 region: CASSGRVKNEQYF. For the CDR3, the DNA is TGTGCCAGCAGTGGCAGGGTAAAGAACGAGCAGTACTTC.